The 14 T cell receptor beta chains presented below share a single source sample, sequenced in a study of blood T cell repertoires in COVID-19. Method: immunoSEQ multiplex PCR; TCRdb's copy keeps in-frame clones and lacks some. The sample has approximately 220,000 clones, 83% seen once. The material sequenced was PBMCs or T cells enriched from blood (not recorded which). All receptors derive from a woman in her fifties or sixties who had been exposed to COVID-19.

V is TRBV12-3 or TRBV12-4 and J is TRBJ2-7; no definite D call. The CDR3 spans 13 residues. With 1 base removed from V and 3 bases from J, the gap between germline ends came to 7 bases. The CDR3 sequence is CASSLGRGYEQYF. The CDR3 DNA reads as TGTGCCAGCAGTTTAGGAAGAGGCTACGAGCAGTACTTC.

The chain uses TRBV28 and TRBJ2-1, with 8 positions matching TRBD2. The CDR3 is made up of 15 amino acids. J lost 4 bases, V lost 10 bases, and 12 bases had no gene match. CDR1 is MDHEN, CDR2 SYDVKM, per germline. Here the CDR3 reads CATSSPGGGYNEQFF. CDR3 DNA sequence: TGTGCCACCTCCTCACCGGGGGGGGGATACAATGAGCAGTTCTTC.

This clone has just a few counts. The chain employs TRBV20-1 and TRBJ2-7, with D possibly TRBD1 on 5 matching bases. The CDR3 loop spans 14 amino acids. Trimming removed 3 bases from V and 0 bases from J, with 12 bases in between. CDR1 and CDR2 from the germline V gene are DFQATT and SNEGSKA (reference sequence). CDR3 DNA sequence: TGCAGTGCTAGTCAGGGCGGAACCTCCTACGAGCAGTACTTC. Amino acids: CSASQGGTSYEQYF.

The chain carries TRBV5-1 and TRBJ2-1; 9 nucleotides match TRBD2. V gave up 2 bases and J gave up 10 bases; unmatched junction bases: 4. The CDR3 sequence is 13 residues long. CDR1 is SGHRS, CDR2 YFSETQ, per germline. CDR3 region: CASSFSGGSEQFF. CDR3 nucleotides: TGCGCCAGCAGCTTTAGCGGGGGCAGCGAGCAGTTCTTC.

The V and J genes are TRBV4-2 and TRBJ1-1; TRBD1 matches at 10 bases. The CDR3 extends over 15 amino acids. Germline V lookup: CDR1 LGHNA, CDR2 YNFKEQ. The J segment lost 5 bases and the V segment lost 4 bases, leaving 7 bases of the junction unmatched. The CDR3 region is CASSPRTGGGTEAFF. The CDR3 DNA is TGTGCCAGCAGCCCAAGGACAGGGGGGGGGACTGAAGCTTTCTTT.

CDR3 in amino acids: CASSTSGYNEQFF. The CDR3 DNA sequence: TGTGCCAGTAGCACTAGCGGCTACAATGAGCAGTTCTTC. J is TRBJ2-1 and V is TRBV19; 8 bases agree with TRBD2. The CDR3 sequence is 13 residues long. V shed 6 bases and J 3 bases; nucleotides not matched to a gene: 1. CDR1 and CDR2 from the germline V gene are LNHDA and SQIVND (reference sequence).

The chain employs TRBV6-5 and TRBJ2-2, with a possible D match to TRBD2 (5 bases). V was cut by 4 bases and J by 4 bases, with 7 bases left in between. The CDR3 is 13 amino acids. Germline V gene lookup returns CDR1 MNHEY and CDR2 SVGAGI. CDR3: CASSWRSTGELFF. The CDR3 DNA reads as TGTGCCAGCAGTTGGAGGAGCACCGGGGAGCTGTTTTTT.

The chain employs TRBV20-1 and TRBJ2-5; 12 bases are a match to TRBD2. The J segment lost 4 bases and the V segment lost 3 bases, leaving 9 bases of the junction unmatched. The CDR3 consists of 16 residues. Germline CDR1 and CDR2: DFQATT and SNEGSKA (reference sequence). Here the CDR3 reads CSASDLAGGQGETQYF. CDR3 in DNA: TGCAGTGCTAGTGATCTAGCGGGGGGGCAGGGAGAGACCCAGTACTTC.

V and J are TRBV4-3 and TRBJ2-3; tentative D call: TRBD2 (7 bases). V shed 0 bases and J shed 3 bases, with 10 bases lying between them. This CDR3 has 15 amino acids. Looked up from germline, CDR1 is LGHNA and CDR2 is YSLEER. CDR3 sequence: CASSQDRGGTDTQYF. The CDR3 bases are TGCGCCAGCAGCCAAGATAGGGGGGGGACAGATACGCAGTATTTT.

A few counts support this clone. This chain links TRBV29-1 with TRBJ2-5, with D possibly matching TRBD1 (6 bases). The V and J ends lost 5 bases and 5 bases respectively, with 15 bases between them. The CDR3 spans 13 residues. Germline CDR1 SQVTM, CDR2 ANQGSEA. CDR3 protein: CSVFWGLGETQYF. The DNA of the CDR3 is TGCAGCGTTTTTTGGGGGCTCGGTGAGACCCAGTACTTC.

This clone was seen at least ten times. J is TRBJ2-5 and V is TRBV19, with D possibly TRBD1 on 6 matching bases. The CDR3 spans 11 residues. Germline V gene sequence: CDR1 LNHDA, CDR2 SQIVND (reference sequence). V dropped 6 bases and J dropped 4 bases, with 6 bases sitting between them. CDR3 bases: TGTGCCAGTAGGACAGGAGAGACCCAGTACTTC. Protein: CASRTGETQYF.

The CDR3 spells CASQNRGPQHF. The CDR3 DNA reads TGTGCCAGCCAGAACAGGGGACCCCAGCATTTT. V usage is TRBV6-1 and J usage is TRBJ1-5, with 7 bases aligning to TRBD1. This CDR3 contains 11 residues. Looked up from germline, CDR1 is MNHNS and CDR2 is SASEGT. Trimming removed 8 bases from V and 10 bases from J; junction bases left unmatched: 5.

The CDR3 DNA follows: TGCGCCAGCAGCCGAGACAGGACTTTCTCTGGGGCCAACGTCCTGACTTTC. Protein sequence: CASSRDRTFSGANVLTF. V and J are TRBV4-3 and TRBJ2-6, with D possibly matching TRBD1 (6 bases). The germline V gene has CDR1 LGHNA and CDR2 YSLEER. The CDR3 is made up of 17 amino acids. V dropped 4 bases and J dropped 0 bases, with 13 bases sitting between them.

V and J are TRBV6-5 and TRBJ2-7; perhaps TRBD1 as D (5 bases). The CDR3 is 14 residues long. The germline V gene has CDR1 MNHEY and CDR2 SVGAGI. Trimming pared 0 bases from V and 6 bases from J, leaving 12 bases between. In DNA, the CDR3 is TGTGCCAGCAGTTACTCGAAAGGCAGGGCCGAGCAGTACTTC. As protein: CASSYSKGRAEQYF.